A selection of T cell receptor beta chains follows, all from one sample in a study of T cells after yellow fever vaccination. TCRdb reprocessed the 5' RACE reads via MiXCR and lists one record per CDR3 protein. The sample carries fewer than 450,000 distinct CDR3 sequences, roughly 12% recorded once. The sample in question was PBMCs, obtained on the day of the first yellow fever vaccination. These receptors were collected from a man between 18 and 29 years old who received the YFV17D yellow fever vaccine. CDR3s include the opening cysteine and the closing phenylalanine or tryptophan. The order of the fields is clone size, J gene, D gene, V gene, CDR3 protein, CDR3 DNA. The D gene is left open where the match is weak. Clone size appears in some rows only: once, few, many, or a class for an expanded clone.

few TRBJ2-5 - TRBV6-2/TRBV6-3 CASGPGSLMGTQYF TGTGCCAGCGGCCCCGGCAGCCTAATGGGTACCCAGTACTTC
- TRBJ2-7 - TRBV3-1 CASSQAGRPYEQYF TGTGCCAGCAGCCAAGCGGGGAGACCCTACGAGCAGTACTTC
- TRBJ1-1 TRBD1 TRBV4-2 CASSLVRDRGPEAFF TGTGCCAGCAGCCTCGTTCGGGACAGGGGGCCTGAAGCTTTCTTT
few TRBJ1-1 TRBD1 TRBV6-2/TRBV6-3 CASSYGLSRDRVGAFF TGTGCCAGCAGTTACGGCCTGTCCCGGGACAGGGTAGGAGCTTTCTTT
- TRBJ2-2 - TRBV11-1 CASSSRPMPGSATGELFF TGTGCCAGCAGCTCCCGACCGATGCCAGGTTCCGCCACCGGGGAGCTGTTTTTT
- TRBJ2-3 TRBD2 TRBV7-3 CASSLRRLAGALRGPDTQYF TGTGCCAGCAGCTTAAGGCGACTAGCGGGGGCCCTAAGGGGACCAGATACGCAGTATTTT
few TRBJ2-2 - TRBV6-1 CASSEPRRARELFF TGTGCCAGCAGTGAACCTCGCAGGGCGCGGGAGCTGTTTTTT
few TRBJ2-3 - TRBV15 CATSRGAWADTQYF TGTGCCACCAGCAGAGGGGCCTGGGCAGATACGCAGTATTTT
few TRBJ2-5 - TRBV29-1 CSVSDTYQETQYF TGCAGCGTTTCTGACACCTACCAAGAGACCCAGTACTTC
few TRBJ2-6 - TRBV6-4 CASSERDSGANVLTF TGTGCCAGCAGTGAAAGGGATTCTGGGGCCAACGTCCTGACTTTC
few TRBJ1-2 - TRBV29-1 CSILGGAGDGYTF TGCAGCATCCTCGGGGGGGCGGGAGATGGCTACACCTTC
- TRBJ2-1 - TRBV11-2 CASSSSTGSYNEQFF TGTGCCAGCAGCTCGTCCACGGGTTCCTACAATGAGCAGTTCTTC
- TRBJ2-7 TRBD1 TRBV7-3 CASSLSQGYEQYF TGTGCCAGCAGCTTATCACAGGGGTACGAGCAGTACTTC
- TRBJ2-2 TRBD1 TRBV10-3 CAIRGQELVSTGELFF TGTGCCATCAGGGGACAGGAACTCGTTTCGACCGGGGAGCTGTTTTTT
- TRBJ1-2 - TRBV4-1 CASSQDSTGWRSYGYTF TGCGCCAGCAGCCAAGATTCTACAGGATGGCGGTCCTATGGCTACACCTTC
few TRBJ1-2 - TRBV11-2 CASSSGDISYYGYTF TGTGCCAGCAGCTCAGGGGACATTTCTTACTATGGCTACACCTTC
few TRBJ1-5 - TRBV4-1 CASSSFGGDQPQHF TGCGCCAGCAGCTCCTTCGGGGGGGATCAGCCCCAGCATTTT
many TRBJ2-1 - TRBV5-1 CASTPRGDGHYNEQFF TGCGCCAGCACGCCTCGGGGAGACGGACATTACAATGAGCAGTTCTTC
few TRBJ2-1 TRBD1 TRBV7-3 CASSLSRQGFNEQFF TGTGCCAGCAGCTTATCCCGACAGGGTTTTAATGAGCAGTTCTTC
few TRBJ2-1 - TRBV4-3 CASSQATQTSEQFF TGCGCCAGCAGCCAAGCTACCCAAACATCTGAGCAGTTCTTC
few TRBJ2-5 TRBD2 TRBV29-1 CSVVLRGVGETQYF TGCAGCGTTGTATTGCGGGGGGTAGGGGAGACCCAGTACTTC
few TRBJ1-2 TRBD1 TRBV20-1 CSARDRTTGGNYGYTF TGCAGTGCTAGAGATCGAACGACAGGGGGAAACTATGGCTACACCTTC
many TRBJ2-1 - TRBV7-2 CASSIGAYNEQFF TGTGCCAGCAGCATCGGGGCCTACAATGAGCAGTTCTTC
few TRBJ1-1 - TRBV20-1 CSARDGRGTEAFF TGCAGTGCTAGAGATGGAAGGGGCACTGAAGCTTTCTTT
few TRBJ2-1 TRBD2 TRBV5-1 CASSLLGGEYNEQFF TGCGCCAGCAGTCTCTTGGGGGGGGAATACAATGAGCAGTTCTTC
few TRBJ2-3 - TRBV6-5 CASSYGVNFGVADTQYF TGTGCCAGCAGTTACGGCGTAAACTTCGGGGTCGCAGATACGCAGTATTTT
- TRBJ1-2 - TRBV4-1 CASSQSYSGYTF TGCGCCAGCAGCCAATCCTATAGTGGCTACACCTTC
- TRBJ2-1 TRBD2 TRBV12-3/TRBV12-4 CASSSVAGGWYEQFF TGTGCCAGCAGTTCGGTAGCGGGGGGCTGGTATGAGCAGTTCTTC
- TRBJ2-3 - TRBV6-5 CASSQRIPVRQYF TGTGCCAGCAGCCAGAGAATCCCCGTGCGGCAGTATTTT
few TRBJ2-1 - TRBV7-6 CASSPLNGHSYNEQFF TGTGCCAGCAGCCCCCTAAACGGCCATTCCTACAATGAGCAGTTCTTC
- TRBJ1-2 - TRBV4-1 CAISPDAGGYTF TGTGCCATCAGCCCGGATGCCGGTGGCTACACCTTC
- TRBJ2-2 - TRBV5-6 CASSTANGELFF TGTGCCAGCAGCACGGCTAACGGGGAGCTGTTTTTT
- TRBJ2-2 TRBD2 TRBV7-6 CASSLGGLAALGTGELFF TGTGCCAGCAGCTTAGGGGGACTAGCGGCCCTAGGGACCGGGGAGCTGTTTTTT
many TRBJ1-3 - TRBV12-3/TRBV12-4 CASSLGAASGNTIYF TGTGCCAGCAGTTTAGGGGCGGCTTCTGGAAACACCATATATTTT
- TRBJ2-7 - TRBV6-2/TRBV6-3 CASSYPTIIKGASPYEQYF TGTGCCAGCAGTTACCCGACTATAATCAAGGGAGCCTCACCATACGAGCAGTACTTC
- TRBJ1-6 - TRBV6-5 CASSYSTPSNSPLHF TGTGCCAGCAGTTACTCCACACCCTCTAATTCACCCCTCCACTTT
few TRBJ2-6 - TRBV4-3 CASSQAPGRWGANVLTF TGCGCCAGCAGCCAAGCCCCCGGGAGATGGGGGGCCAACGTCCTGACTTTC
few TRBJ1-4 TRBD1 TRBV5-1 CASSSAGTGDEKLFF TGCGCCAGCAGCTCTGCCGGGACAGGGGATGAAAAACTGTTTTTT
few TRBJ2-3 - TRBV6-5 CASSYSDGTSLGQYF TGTGCCAGCAGTTACTCCGATGGGACGTCTCTGGGGCAGTATTTT
- TRBJ1-5 - TRBV12-3/TRBV12-4 CASSSREADPYQPQHF TGTGCCAGCAGTTCCCGAGAGGCAGACCCCTATCAGCCCCAGCATTTT
- TRBJ2-3 TRBD2 TRBV12-3/TRBV12-4 CASSLIAGNTDTQYF TGTGCCAGCAGTTTAATAGCGGGAAACACAGATACGCAGTATTTT
few TRBJ1-2 - TRBV18 CASSPGEANHYGYTF TGTGCCAGCTCACCAGGAGAGGCCAACCACTATGGCTACACCTTC
once TRBJ2-5 - TRBV5-4 CASSQNRGGETQYF TGTGCCAGCAGCCAAAACAGGGGAGGAGAGACCCAGTACTTC
few TRBJ1-6 - TRBV6-2/TRBV6-3 CASSYRTDNSPLHF TGTGCCAGCAGTTATAGGACGGATAATTCACCCCTCCACTTT
- TRBJ2-3 - TRBV19 CASSWSSSTDTQYF TGTGCCAGTAGTTGGTCCTCAAGCACAGATACGCAGTATTTT
- TRBJ2-2 - TRBV6-1 CASSRPGNTGELFF TGTGCCAGCAGTCGACCCGGGAACACCGGGGAGCTGTTTTTT
- TRBJ1-6 - TRBV4-1 CASSQDPPLSSYNSPLHF TGCGCCAGCAGCCAAGACCCCCCCTTGAGCTCCTATAATTCACCCCTCCACTTT
- TRBJ2-3 TRBD1 TRBV18 CASSPVIRTGYTDTQYF TGTGCCAGCTCACCCGTTATCAGGACAGGGTACACAGATACGCAGTATTTT
few TRBJ2-3 - TRBV5-1 CASRGGYLADTQYF TGCGCCAGCAGGGGGGGATACTTGGCAGATACGCAGTATTTT